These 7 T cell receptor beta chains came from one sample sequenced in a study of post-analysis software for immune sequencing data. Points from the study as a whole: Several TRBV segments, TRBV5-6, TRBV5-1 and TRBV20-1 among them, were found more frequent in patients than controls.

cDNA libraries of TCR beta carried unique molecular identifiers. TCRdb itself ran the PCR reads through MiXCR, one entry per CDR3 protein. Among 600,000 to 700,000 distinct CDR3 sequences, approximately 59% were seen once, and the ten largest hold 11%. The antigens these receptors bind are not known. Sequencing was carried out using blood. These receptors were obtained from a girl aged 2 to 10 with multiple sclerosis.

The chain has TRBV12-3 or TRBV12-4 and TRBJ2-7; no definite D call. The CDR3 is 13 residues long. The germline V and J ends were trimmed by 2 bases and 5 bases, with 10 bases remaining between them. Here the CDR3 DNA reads TGTGCCAGCAGTTTACGAAGCCCGGACGAGCAGTACTTC. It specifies CASSLRSPDEQYF.

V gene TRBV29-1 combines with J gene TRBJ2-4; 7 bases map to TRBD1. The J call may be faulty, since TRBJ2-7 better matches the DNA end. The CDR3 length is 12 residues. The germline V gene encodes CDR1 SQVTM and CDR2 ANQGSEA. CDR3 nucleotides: TGCAGCGTTTCTACCAGGGGGTTCGAGCAGTACTTC. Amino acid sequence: CSVSTRGFEQYF.

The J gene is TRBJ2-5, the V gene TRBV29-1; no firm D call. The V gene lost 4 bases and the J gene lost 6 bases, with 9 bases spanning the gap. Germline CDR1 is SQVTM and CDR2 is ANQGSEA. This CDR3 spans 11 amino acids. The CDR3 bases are TGCAGCGTTGCACCATCCCAGACCCAGTACTTC. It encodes CSVAPSQTQYF.

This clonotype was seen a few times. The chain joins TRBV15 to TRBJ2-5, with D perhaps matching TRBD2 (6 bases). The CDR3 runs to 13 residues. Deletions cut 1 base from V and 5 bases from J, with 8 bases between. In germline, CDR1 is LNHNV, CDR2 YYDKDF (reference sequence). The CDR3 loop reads CATSRVRGETQYF. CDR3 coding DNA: TGTGCCACCAGCAGAGTTCGGGGGGAGACCCAGTACTTC.

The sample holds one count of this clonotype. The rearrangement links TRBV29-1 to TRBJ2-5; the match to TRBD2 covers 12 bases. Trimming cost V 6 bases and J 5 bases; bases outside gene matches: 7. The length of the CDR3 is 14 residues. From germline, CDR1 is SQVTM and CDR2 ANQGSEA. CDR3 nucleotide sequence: TGCAGCGTCTCTAGCGGGGGGGCCAGGGAGACCCAGTACTTC. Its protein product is CSVSSGGARETQYF.

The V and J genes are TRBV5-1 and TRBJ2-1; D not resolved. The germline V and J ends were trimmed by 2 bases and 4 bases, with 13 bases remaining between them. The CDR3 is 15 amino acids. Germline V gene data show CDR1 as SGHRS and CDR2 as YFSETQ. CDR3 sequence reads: CASSFVDGQYNEQFF. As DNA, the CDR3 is TGCGCCAGCAGCTTCGTGGACGGCCAGTACAATGAGCAGTTCTTC.

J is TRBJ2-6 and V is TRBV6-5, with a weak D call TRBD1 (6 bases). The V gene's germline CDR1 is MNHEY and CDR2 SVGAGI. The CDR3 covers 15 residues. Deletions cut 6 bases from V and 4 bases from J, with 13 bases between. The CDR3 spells CASRQQGSGANVLTF. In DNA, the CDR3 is TGTGCCAGCAGACAACAGGGCTCAGGGGCCAACGTCCTGACTTTC.